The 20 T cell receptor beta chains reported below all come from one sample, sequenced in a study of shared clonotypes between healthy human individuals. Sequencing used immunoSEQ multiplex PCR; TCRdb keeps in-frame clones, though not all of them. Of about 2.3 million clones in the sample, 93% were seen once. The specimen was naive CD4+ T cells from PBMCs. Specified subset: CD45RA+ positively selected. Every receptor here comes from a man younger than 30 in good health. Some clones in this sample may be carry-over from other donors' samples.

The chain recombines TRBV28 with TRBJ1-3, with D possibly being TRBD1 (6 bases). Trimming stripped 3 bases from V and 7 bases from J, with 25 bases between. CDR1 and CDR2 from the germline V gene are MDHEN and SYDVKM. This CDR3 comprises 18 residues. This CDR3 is CASSFPNAPGTSRNTIYF. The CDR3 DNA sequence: TGTGCCAGCAGTTTCCCCAACGCCCCCGGGACAAGTCGGAACACCATATATTTT.

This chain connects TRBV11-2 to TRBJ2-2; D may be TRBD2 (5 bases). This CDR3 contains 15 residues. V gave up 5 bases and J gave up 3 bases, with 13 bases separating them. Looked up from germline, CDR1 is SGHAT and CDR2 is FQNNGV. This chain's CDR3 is CASSPRTDYTGELFF. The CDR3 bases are TGTGCCAGCAGCCCCAGGACGGACTACACCGGGGAGCTGTTTTTT.

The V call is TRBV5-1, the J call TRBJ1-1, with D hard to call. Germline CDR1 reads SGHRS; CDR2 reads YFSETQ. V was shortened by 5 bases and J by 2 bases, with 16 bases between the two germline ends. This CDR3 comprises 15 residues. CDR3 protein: CASRVTSSPNTEAFF. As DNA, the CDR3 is TGCGCCAGCAGGGTGACCTCCTCTCCAAACACTGAAGCTTTCTTT.

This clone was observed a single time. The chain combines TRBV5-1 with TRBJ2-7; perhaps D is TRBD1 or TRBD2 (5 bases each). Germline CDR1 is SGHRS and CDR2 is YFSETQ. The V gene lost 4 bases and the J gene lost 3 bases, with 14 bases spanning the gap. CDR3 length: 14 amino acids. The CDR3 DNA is TGCGCCAGCAGCCGACGACAGCGGTACTACGAGCAGTACTTC. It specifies CASSRRQRYYEQYF.

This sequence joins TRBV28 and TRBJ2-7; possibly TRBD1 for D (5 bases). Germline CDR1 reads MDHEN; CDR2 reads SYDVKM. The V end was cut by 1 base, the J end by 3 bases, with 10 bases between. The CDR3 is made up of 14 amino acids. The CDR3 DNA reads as TGTGCCAGCAGTTTATTAGGCAGGGACTACGAGCAGTACTTC. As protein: CASSLLGRDYEQYF.

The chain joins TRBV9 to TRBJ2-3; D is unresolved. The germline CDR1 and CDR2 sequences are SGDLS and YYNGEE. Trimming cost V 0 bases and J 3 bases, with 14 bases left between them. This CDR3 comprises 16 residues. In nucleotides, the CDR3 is TGTGCCAGCAGCGTAGGAAAAGGCCGAAGTACAGATACGCAGTATTTT. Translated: CASSVGKGRSTDTQYF.

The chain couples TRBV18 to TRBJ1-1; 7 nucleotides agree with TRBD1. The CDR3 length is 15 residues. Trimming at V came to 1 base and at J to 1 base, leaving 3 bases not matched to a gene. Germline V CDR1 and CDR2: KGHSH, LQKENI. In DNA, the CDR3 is TGTGCCAGCTCACCACAGGGGGCTGGGAACACTGAAGCTTTCTTT. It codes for CASSPQGAGNTEAFF.

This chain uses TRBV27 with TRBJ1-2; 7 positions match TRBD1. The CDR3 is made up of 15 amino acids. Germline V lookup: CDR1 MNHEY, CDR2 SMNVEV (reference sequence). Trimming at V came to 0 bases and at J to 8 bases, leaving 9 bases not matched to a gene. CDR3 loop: CASSLSEKGGGGYTF. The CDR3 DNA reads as TGTGCCAGCAGTTTATCGGAAAAAGGGGGCGGAGGCTACACCTTC.

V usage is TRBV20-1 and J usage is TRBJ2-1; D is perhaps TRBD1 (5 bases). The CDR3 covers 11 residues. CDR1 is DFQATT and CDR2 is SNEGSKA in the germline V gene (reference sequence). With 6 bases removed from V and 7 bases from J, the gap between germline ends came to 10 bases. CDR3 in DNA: TGCAGTGCGAGACAGTTAAATGAGCAGTTCTTC. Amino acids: CSARQLNEQFF.

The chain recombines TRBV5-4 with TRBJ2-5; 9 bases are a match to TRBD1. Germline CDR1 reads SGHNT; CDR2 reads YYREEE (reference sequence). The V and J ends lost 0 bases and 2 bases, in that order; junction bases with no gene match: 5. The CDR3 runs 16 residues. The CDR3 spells CASSLGGQGFQETQYF. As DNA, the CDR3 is TGTGCCAGCAGCTTGGGGGGACAGGGTTTTCAAGAGACCCAGTACTTC.

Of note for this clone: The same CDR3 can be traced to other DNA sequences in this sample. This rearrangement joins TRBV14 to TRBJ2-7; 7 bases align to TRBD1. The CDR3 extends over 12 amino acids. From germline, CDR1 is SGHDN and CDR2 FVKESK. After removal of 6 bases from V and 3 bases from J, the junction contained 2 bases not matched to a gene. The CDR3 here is CASSRQGYEQYF. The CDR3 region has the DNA TGTGCCAGCAGTCGACAGGGCTACGAGCAGTACTTC.

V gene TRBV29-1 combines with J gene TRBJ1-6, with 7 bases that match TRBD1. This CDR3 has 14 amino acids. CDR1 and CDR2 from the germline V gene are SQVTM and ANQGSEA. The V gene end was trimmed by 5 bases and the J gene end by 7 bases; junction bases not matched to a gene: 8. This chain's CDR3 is CSVKAGQPNSPLHF. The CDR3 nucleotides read TGCAGCGTTAAGGCGGGACAGCCAAATTCACCCCTCCACTTT.

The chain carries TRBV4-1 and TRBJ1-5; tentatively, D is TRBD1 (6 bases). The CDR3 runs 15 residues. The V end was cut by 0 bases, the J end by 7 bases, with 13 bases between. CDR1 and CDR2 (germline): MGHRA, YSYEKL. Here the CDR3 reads CASSQEIRGGQPQHF. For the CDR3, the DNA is TGCGCCAGCAGCCAAGAAATCAGGGGAGGACAGCCCCAGCATTTT.

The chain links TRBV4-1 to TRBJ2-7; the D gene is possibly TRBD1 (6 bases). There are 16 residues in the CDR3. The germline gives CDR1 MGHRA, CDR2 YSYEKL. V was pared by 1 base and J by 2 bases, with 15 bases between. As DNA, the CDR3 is TGCGCCAGCAGCCAAGGAGGAGCGAAGGGGGCCTACGAGCAGTACTTC. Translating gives CASSQGGAKGAYEQYF.

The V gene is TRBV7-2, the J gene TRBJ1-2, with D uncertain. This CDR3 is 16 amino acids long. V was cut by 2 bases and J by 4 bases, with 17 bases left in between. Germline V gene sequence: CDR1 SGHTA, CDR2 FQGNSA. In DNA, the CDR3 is TGTGCCAGCAGCTTAACATTCGCAGCAAGTCCCTATGGCTACACCTTC. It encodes CASSLTFAASPYGYTF.

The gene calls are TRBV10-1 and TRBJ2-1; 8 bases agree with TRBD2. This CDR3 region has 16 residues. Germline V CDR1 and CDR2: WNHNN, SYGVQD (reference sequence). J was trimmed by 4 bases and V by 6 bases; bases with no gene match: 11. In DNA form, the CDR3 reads TGCGCCAGCAGCCGTTCCACTAGCGGACCATACAATGAGCAGTTCTTC. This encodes CASSRSTSGPYNEQFF.

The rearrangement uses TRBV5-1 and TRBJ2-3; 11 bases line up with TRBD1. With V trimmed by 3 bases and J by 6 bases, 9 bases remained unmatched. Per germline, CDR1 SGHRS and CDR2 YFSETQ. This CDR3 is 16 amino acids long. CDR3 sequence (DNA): TGCGCCAGCAGCTACAGGACAGGGGGCGTTGGCGATACGCAGTATTTT. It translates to CASSYRTGGVGDTQYF.

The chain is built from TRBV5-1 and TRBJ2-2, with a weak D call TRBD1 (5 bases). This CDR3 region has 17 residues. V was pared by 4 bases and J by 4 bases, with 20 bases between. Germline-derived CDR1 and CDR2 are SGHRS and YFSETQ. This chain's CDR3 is CASSLGQPMASTGELFF. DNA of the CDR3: TGCGCCAGCAGCCTTGGACAACCGATGGCCAGCACCGGGGAGCTGTTTTTT.

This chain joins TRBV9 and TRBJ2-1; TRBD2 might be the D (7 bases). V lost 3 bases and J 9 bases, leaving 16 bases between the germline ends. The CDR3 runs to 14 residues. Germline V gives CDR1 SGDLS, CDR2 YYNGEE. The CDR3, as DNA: TGTGCCAGCAGCGGAGGACTAGGGGGAGGTGAGCAGTTCTTC. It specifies CASSGGLGGGEQFF. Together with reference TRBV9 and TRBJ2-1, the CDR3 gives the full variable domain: DSGVTQTPKHLITATGQRVTLRCSPRSGDLSVYWYQQSLDQGLQFLIQYYNGEERAKGNILERFSAQQFPDLHSELNLSSLELGDSALYFCASSGGLGGGEQFFGPGTRLTVL.

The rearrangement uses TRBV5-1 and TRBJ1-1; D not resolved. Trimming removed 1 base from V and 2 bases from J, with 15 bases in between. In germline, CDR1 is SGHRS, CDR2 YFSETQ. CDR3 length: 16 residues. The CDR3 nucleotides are TGCGCCAGCAGCTTGAGCGCCGGCGTATTAAACACTGAAGCTTTCTTT. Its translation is CASSLSAGVLNTEAFF.